This paragraph covers one T cell receptor beta chain sequence. Its specificity is unknown. The data derive from a study of T cells in women clearing cervical HPV infection. TCR beta CDR3 amplified by multiplex PCR from approximately 1,100 ng genomic DNA. Profiled with immunoSEQ multiplex PCR; TCRdb holds only in-frame clones, not every one. This table holds some 31,000 clones. Findings of the study overall: Associations may precede or follow infection; HPV-specific or memory T cells were not isolated.

This receptor was identified in a woman aged 18 to 75 with a cervical HPV16 infection that either progressed to CIN3+ or cleared (not recorded which). The sequenced material came from blood buffy coat.

The chain's CDR3 is CASSSPDEGLGNYGYTF. The DNA read from the CDR3 is TGTGCCAGTAGTAGTCCGGACGAAGGACTCGGTAACTATGGC. The chain has TRBV19 and TRBJ1-2; the D is unclear. The read ends 3 residues shy of where the CDR3 ends; the end is completed using the germline J gene. Germline-derived CDR1 and CDR2 are LNHDA and SQIVND (reference sequence). Between the trimmed V and J ends, which lost 4 bases and 1 base, there was a span of 19 bases. The CDR3 extends over 17 amino acids.